Listed below are T cell receptor beta chains from one sample, sequenced in a study of blood T cell repertoires in COVID-19. Generated by immunoSEQ multiplex PCR, the TCRdb table keeps only in-frame clones and is missing some. The repertoire includes fewer than 250,000 clones, 75% to 85% of them detected once, and around 6.9% sits in the top ten. The sequenced sample consisted of peripheral blood. The receptor source for this set is a man aged 60-69 years with acute or convalescent COVID-19. CDR3s include the opening cysteine and the closing phenylalanine or tryptophan. Each record gives: D gene, J gene, V gene, CDR3 protein. A D gene is named only where the DNA matches it firmly.

>TRBD1|TRBJ1-5|TRBV12-5
CASGSTGAGQPQHF
>TRBD1|TRBJ1-5|TRBV19
CASTPHGGQASNQPQHF
>TRBD1|TRBJ1-5|TRBV19
CASRSAGTGNNQPQHF
>TRBD1|TRBJ1-2|TRBV19
CASNPGQGARGYTF
>-|TRBJ2-5|TRBV3-1/TRBV3-2
CASSPRVNHQETQYF
>TRBD2|TRBJ2-3|TRBV10-3
CAISEYTSGGLLPTQYF
>-|TRBJ1-3|TRBV6-5
CASSRTFGNTIYF
>-|TRBJ1-2|TRBV19
CASSIDGAGYTF
>-|TRBJ1-2|TRBV19
CASSVSGGASYGYTF
>-|TRBJ1-1|TRBV2
CASVGRGRGEAFF
>-|TRBJ1-5|TRBV6-5
CASGGWGNQPQHF
>-|TRBJ1-3|TRBV4-1
CASSPRESGNTIYF
>TRBD1|TRBJ2-2|TRBV3-1/TRBV3-2
CASSQMEDRARPTENTGELFF
>-|TRBJ1-2|TRBV19
CASSMQGFYGYTF
>TRBD2|TRBJ2-7|TRBV2
CASSAASGPYEQYF
>TRBD2|TRBJ2-1|TRBV7-9
CASSLVAGGTYNEQFF
>-|TRBJ2-7|TRBV6-5
CASSPLGQSYEQYF
>TRBD1|TRBJ1-6|TRBV5-6
CASSKGQGGSPLHF
>-|TRBJ1-2|TRBV4-1
CASSHLGGLGYTF
>TRBD1|TRBJ1-6|TRBV10-3
CAISERMTGGSSPLHF
>TRBD1|TRBJ1-1|TRBV5-1
CASSPERDRALNTEAFF
>TRBD1|TRBJ1-4|TRBV5-1
CASSLQGATWGTNEKLFF
>-|TRBJ2-3|TRBV9
CASSVVGRTDTQYF
>TRBD1|TRBJ1-5|TRBV2
CASSGGTGGNQPQHF
>-|TRBJ1-6|TRBV7-2
CASSLGRIDNSPLHF
>-|TRBJ2-1|TRBV20-1
CSAIDRLKQFF
>-|TRBJ1-2|TRBV27
CASSLIGGYGYTF
>-|TRBJ2-7|TRBV6-6
CASGLAYEQYF
>-|TRBJ1-6|TRBV6-5
CASSYGRSSTGSPLHF
>TRBD2|TRBJ2-1|TRBV7-3
CASSFPGDGAGVLLREQFF
>TRBD2|TRBJ2-3|TRBV27
CASSWGLAGGTDTQYF
>TRBD1|TRBJ1-4|TRBV12-3/TRBV12-4
CASTQRGGQGLFF
>TRBD2|TRBJ2-5|TRBV9
CASSVEAGGARETQYF
>-|TRBJ2-3|TRBV11-2
CASRSGNTQYF
>TRBD2|TRBJ2-1|TRBV4-1
CASSLRTSGGAEQFF
>TRBD2|TRBJ2-1|TRBV7-3
CASRSAGTSFYNEQFF
>-|TRBJ2-1|TRBV25-1
CASSESWGGAYNEQFF
>-|TRBJ2-3|TRBV7-9
CASSLTGSTDTQYF
>TRBD2|TRBJ2-1|TRBV7-2
CASSLSAGGVYNEQFF
>TRBD2|TRBJ2-1|TRBV24-1
CATSDTSGPRGEQFF
>-|TRBJ2-6|TRBV3-1/TRBV3-2
CASSSNRVLANVLTF
>TRBD2|TRBJ2-2|TRBV3-1/TRBV3-2
CASSQGTGLVGAGELFF
>-|TRBJ1-6|TRBV2
CASSVANRDSPLHF
>TRBD1|TRBJ1-1|TRBV7-2
CASSFIPDRGRTEAFF
>TRBD2|TRBJ2-3|TRBV10-3
CAISDLAGTTDTQYF
>-|TRBJ1-2|TRBV5-4
CASSQTRPGGFYGYTF
>-|TRBJ2-3|TRBV5-4
CASSSSIFYTSTDTQYF